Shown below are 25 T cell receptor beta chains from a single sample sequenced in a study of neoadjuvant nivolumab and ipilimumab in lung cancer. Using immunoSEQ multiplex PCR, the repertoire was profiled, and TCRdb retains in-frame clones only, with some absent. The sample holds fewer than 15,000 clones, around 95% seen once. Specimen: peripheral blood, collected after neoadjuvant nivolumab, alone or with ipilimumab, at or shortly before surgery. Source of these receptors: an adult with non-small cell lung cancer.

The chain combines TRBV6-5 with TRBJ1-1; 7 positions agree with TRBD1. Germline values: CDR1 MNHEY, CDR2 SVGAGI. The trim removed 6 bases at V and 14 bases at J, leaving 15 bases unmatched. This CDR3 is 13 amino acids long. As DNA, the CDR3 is TGTGCCAGCAGCACCGGGACAGTAGAGAGCGGGTTCTTT. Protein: CASSTGTVESGFF.

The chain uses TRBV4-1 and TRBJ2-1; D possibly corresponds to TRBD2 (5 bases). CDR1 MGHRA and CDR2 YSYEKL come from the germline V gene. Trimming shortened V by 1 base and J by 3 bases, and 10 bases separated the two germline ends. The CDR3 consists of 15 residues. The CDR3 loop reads CASSQALLDYNEQFF. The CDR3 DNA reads TGCGCCAGCAGCCAAGCGTTACTAGACTACAATGAGCAGTTCTTC.

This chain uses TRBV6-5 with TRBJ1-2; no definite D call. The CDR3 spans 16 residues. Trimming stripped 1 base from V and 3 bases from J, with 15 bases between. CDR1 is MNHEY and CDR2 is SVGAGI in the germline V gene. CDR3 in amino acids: CASSYFGLNLDYGYTF. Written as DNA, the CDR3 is TGTGCCAGCAGTTACTTTGGTCTCAACCTAGACTATGGCTACACCTTC.

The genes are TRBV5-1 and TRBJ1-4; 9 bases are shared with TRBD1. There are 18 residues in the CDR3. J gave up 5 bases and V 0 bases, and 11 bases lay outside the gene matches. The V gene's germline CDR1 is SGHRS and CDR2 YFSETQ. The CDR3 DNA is TGCGCCAGCAGCTTGGCCGCCAGATTGACAGGGGGAAATGAAAAACTGTTTTTT. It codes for CASSLAARLTGGNEKLFF.

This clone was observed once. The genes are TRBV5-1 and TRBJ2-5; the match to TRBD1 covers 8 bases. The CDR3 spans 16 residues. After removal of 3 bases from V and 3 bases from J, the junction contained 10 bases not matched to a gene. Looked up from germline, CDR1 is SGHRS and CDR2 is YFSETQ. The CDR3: CASSSGQGQVKETQYF. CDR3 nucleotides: TGCGCCAGCAGCTCAGGACAGGGACAGGTGAAAGAGACCCAGTACTTC.

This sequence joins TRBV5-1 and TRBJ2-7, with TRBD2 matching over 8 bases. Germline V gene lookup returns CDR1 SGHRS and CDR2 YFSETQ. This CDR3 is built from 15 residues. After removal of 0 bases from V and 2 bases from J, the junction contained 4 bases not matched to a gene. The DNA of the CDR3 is TGCGCCAGCAGCTTGGAGCTAGCGGGCCCCTACGAGCAGTACTTC. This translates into CASSLELAGPYEQYF.

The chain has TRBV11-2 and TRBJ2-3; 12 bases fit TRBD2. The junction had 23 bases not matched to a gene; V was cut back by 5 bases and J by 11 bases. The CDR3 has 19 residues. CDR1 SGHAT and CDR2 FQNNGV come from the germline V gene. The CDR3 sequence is CASSRAGLAGGPRVLGQYF. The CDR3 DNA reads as TGTGCCAGCAGCCGGGCGGGGCTAGCGGGAGGGCCTAGGGTTCTCGGGCAGTATTTT.

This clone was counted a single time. CDR3 region: CASSHTNPQETQYF. CDR3 nucleotides: TGTGCCAGCAGCCATACTAACCCTCAAGAGACCCAGTACTTC. This rearrangement joins TRBV4-2 to TRBJ2-5; D is ambiguous. CDR3 size: 14 residues. Trimming stripped 3 bases from V and 2 bases from J, with 10 bases between. Germline V CDR1 and CDR2: LGHNA, YNFKEQ.

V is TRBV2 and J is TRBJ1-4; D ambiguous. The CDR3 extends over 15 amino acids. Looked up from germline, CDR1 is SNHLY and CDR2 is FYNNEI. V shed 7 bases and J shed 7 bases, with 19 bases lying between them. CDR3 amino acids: CASKNEQLTSEKLFF. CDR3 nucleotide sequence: TGTGCCAGCAAGAACGAACAGTTAACGAGTGAAAAACTGTTTTTT.

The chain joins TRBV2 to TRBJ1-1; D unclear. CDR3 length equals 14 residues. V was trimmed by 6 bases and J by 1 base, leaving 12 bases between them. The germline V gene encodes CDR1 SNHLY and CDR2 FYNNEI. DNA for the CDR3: TGTGCCAGCAGAGGTCTCAGGTCGAACACTGAAGCTTTCTTT. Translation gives CASRGLRSNTEAFF.

This CDR3 is CASNGGLGNTEAFF. The CDR3 DNA reads as TGCGCCAGCAACGGGGGTTTGGGGAACACTGAAGCTTTCTTT. The J gene is TRBJ1-1, the V gene TRBV5-1; possible D gene TRBD1, 5 bases. This CDR3 is 14 amino acids long. V dropped 6 bases and J dropped 1 base, with 13 bases sitting between them. CDR1 and CDR2 (germline): SGHRS, YFSETQ.

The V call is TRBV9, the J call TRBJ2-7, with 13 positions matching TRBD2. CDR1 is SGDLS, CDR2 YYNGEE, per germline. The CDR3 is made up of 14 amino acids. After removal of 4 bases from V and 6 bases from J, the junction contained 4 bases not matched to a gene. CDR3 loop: CASSPGLAGAEQYF. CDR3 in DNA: TGTGCCAGCAGCCCAGGACTAGCGGGAGCCGAGCAGTACTTC.

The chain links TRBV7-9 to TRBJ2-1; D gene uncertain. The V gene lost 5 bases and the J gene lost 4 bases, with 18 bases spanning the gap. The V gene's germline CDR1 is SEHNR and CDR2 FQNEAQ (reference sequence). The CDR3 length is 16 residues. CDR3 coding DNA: TGTGCCAGCAGCCCCTCGAGTAGCCTTAAATACAATGAGCAGTTCTTC. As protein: CASSPSSSLKYNEQFF.

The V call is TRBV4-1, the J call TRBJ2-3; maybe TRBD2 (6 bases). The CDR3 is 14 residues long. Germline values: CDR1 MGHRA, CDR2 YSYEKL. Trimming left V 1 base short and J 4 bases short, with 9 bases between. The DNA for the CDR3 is TGCGCCAGCAGCCAAGTTACTAGCCCAGATACGCAGTATTTT. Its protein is CASSQVTSPDTQYF.

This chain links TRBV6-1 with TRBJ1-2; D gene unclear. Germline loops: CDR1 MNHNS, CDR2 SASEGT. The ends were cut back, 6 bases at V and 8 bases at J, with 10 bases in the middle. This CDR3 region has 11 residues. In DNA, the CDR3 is TGTGCCAGCAGCTTACATACAGGCTACACCTTC. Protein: CASSLHTGYTF.

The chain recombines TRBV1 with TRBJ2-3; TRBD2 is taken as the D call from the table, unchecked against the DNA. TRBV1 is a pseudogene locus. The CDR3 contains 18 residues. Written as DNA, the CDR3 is TGCACCAGCAGCCAAGATTTCGGGTTCCGGGAGGCCCTCGATACGCAGTATTTT. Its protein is CTSSQDFGFREALDTQYF.

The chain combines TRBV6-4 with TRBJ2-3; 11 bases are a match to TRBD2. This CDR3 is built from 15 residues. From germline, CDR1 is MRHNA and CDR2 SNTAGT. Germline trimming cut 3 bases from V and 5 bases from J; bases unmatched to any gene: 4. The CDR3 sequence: CASSERLAGGDTQYF. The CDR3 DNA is TGTGCCAGCAGTGAGCGGCTAGCGGGAGGAGATACGCAGTATTTT.

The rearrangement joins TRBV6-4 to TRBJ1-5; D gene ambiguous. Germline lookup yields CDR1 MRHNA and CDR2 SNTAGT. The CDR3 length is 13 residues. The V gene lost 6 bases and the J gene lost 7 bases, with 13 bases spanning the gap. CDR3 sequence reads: CASSQTPTQPQHF. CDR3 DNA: TGTGCCAGCAGCCAAACCCCAACACAGCCCCAGCATTTT.

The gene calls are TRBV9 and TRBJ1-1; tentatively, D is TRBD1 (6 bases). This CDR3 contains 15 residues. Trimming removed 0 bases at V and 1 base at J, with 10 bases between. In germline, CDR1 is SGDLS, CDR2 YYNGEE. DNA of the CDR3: TGTGCCAGCAGCGTAGCTTCACAGGGGAACACTGAAGCTTTCTTT. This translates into CASSVASQGNTEAFF. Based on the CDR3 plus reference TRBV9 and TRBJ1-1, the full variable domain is DSGVTQTPKHLITATGQRVTLRCSPRSGDLSVYWYQQSLDQGLQFLIQYYNGEERAKGNILERFSAQQFPDLHSELNLSSLELGDSALYFCASSVASQGNTEAFFGQGTRLTVV.

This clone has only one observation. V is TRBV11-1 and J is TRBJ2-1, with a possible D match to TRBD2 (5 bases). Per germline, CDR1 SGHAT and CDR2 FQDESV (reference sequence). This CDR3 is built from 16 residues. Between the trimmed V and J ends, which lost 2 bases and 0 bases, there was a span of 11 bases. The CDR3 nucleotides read TGTGCCAGCAGCTTAAGCGGCCTTGGCTCCTACAATGAGCAGTTCTTC. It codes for CASSLSGLGSYNEQFF.

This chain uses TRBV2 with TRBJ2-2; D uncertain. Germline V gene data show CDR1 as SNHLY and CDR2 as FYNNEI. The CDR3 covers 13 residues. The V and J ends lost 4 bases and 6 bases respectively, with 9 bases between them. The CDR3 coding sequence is TGTGCCAGCAGTGTCCAAAGGGCCGGGGAGCTGTTTTTT. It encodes CASSVQRAGELFF.

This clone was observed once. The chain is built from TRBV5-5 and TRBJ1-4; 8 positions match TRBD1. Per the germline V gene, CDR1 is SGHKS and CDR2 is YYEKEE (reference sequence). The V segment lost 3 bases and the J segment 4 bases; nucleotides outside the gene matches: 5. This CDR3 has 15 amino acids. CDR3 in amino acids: CASSWGTGFNEKLFF. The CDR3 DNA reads TGTGCCAGCAGCTGGGGGACAGGCTTTAATGAAAAACTGTTTTTT.

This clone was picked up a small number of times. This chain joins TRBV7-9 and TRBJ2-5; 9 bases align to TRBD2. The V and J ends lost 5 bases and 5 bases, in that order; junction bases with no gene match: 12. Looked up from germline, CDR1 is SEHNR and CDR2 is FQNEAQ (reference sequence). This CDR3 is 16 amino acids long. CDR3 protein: CASSPLAGWSVETQYF. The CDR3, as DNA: TGTGCCAGCAGCCCCCTAGCGGGATGGTCCGTTGAGACCCAGTACTTC.

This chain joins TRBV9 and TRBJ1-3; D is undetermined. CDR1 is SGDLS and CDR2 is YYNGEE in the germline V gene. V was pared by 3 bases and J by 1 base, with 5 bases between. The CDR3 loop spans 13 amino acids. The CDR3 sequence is CASSGRSGNTIYF. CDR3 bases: TGTGCCAGCAGCGGTAGATCTGGAAACACCATATATTTT.

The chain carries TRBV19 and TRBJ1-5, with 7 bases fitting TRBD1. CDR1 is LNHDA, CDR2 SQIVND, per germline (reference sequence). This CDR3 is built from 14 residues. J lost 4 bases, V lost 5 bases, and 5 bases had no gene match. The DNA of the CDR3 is TGTGCCAGTAGTCCAGGGGGAAGGAATCAGCCCCAGCATTTT. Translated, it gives CASSPGGRNQPQHF.